The 25 T cell receptor beta chains given below trace back to one sample, sequenced in a study of blood T cell repertoires in COVID-19. TCRdb keeps only in-frame clones here, not all; method: immunoSEQ multiplex PCR. The sample includes 50,000 or so clones, more than 80% seen only once; the top ten take approximately 5.7%. What was sequenced was peripheral blood. These TCRs come from a woman aged 60-75 years with acute or convalescent COVID-19.

This clone was seen more than once but under ten times. The J gene is TRBJ1-6, the V gene TRBV6-5, with 8 bases that match TRBD1. The J segment lost 10 bases and the V segment lost 8 bases, leaving 7 bases of the junction unmatched. Per the germline V gene, CDR1 is MNHEY and CDR2 is SVGAGI. The CDR3 is 13 residues long. CDR3 residues: CASQGAAGSPLHF. The CDR3 DNA reads as TGTGCCAGCCAGGGGGCGGCGGGATCACCCCTCCACTTT.

The rearrangement links TRBV7-2 to TRBJ1-4, with D perhaps matching TRBD1 (5 bases). With 6 bases removed from V and 0 bases from J, the gap between germline ends came to 8 bases. The CDR3 runs to 14 residues. CDR1 and CDR2 from the germline V gene are SGHTA and FQGNSA. CDR3 DNA sequence: TGTGCCAGCAGGGACAATCCAACTAATGAAAAACTGTTTTTT. As protein: CASRDNPTNEKLFF.

The V gene is TRBV27, the J gene TRBJ1-3, with 8 bases lining up with TRBD1. The germline V gene has CDR1 MNHEY and CDR2 SMNVEV (reference sequence). With V trimmed by 5 bases and J by 0 bases, 3 bases remained unmatched. The CDR3 length is 15 residues. The CDR3 sequence is CASSITGGSGNTIYF. CDR3 DNA sequence: TGTGCCAGCAGTATAACAGGGGGCTCTGGAAACACCATATATTTT.

This clone has a single count. This chain joins TRBV6-1 and TRBJ2-2; no firm D call. Deletions cut 0 bases from V and 5 bases from J, with 7 bases between. This CDR3 spans 14 amino acids. Germline CDR1 MNHNS, CDR2 SASEGT. The CDR3 nucleotides read TGTGCCAGCAGTGAAGCCCAGAGGACCGGGGAGCTGTTTTTT. It is translated as CASSEAQRTGELFF.

A remark on this clone: Other DNA sequences in this specimen translate into the identical CDR3. V and J are TRBV7-9 and TRBJ1-5; 9 bases are a match to TRBD1. This CDR3 is built from 14 residues. CDR1 is SEHNR, CDR2 FQNEAQ, per germline (reference sequence). V was clipped by 1 base and J by 5 bases; unmatched bases: 0. In nucleotides, the CDR3 is TGTGCCAGCAGCTTAGGACAGGGGGATCAGCCCCAGCATTTT. It specifies CASSLGQGDQPQHF.

This chain uses TRBV9 with TRBJ2-7, with TRBD2 identical over 8 bases. This CDR3 comprises 16 residues. The V segment lost 0 bases and the J segment 1 base; nucleotides outside the gene matches: 6. Germline V CDR1 and CDR2: SGDLS, YYNGEE. The CDR3 reads CASSVATGLDSYEQYF. The CDR3 DNA sequence: TGTGCCAGCAGCGTAGCCACGGGACTAGATTCCTACGAGCAGTACTTC.

This clone has more than one count but fewer than ten. This sample also contains other DNA sequences that code for the same CDR3. The V call is TRBV4-1, the J call TRBJ2-1, with TRBD2 matching 7 bases. Looked up from germline, CDR1 is MGHRA and CDR2 is YSYEKL. Trimming cost V 4 bases and J 5 bases; bases outside gene matches: 14. The CDR3 contains 17 residues. The CDR3 DNA reads TGCGCCAGCAGCCCTATTACGGGGAGGGGATACGACAATGAGCAGTTCTTC. Protein sequence: CASSPITGRGYDNEQFF.

The sample holds a few counts of this clone. The chain employs TRBV7-7 and TRBJ2-7, with 7 bases that match TRBD1. Trimming took 5 bases from V and 3 from J; bases not matched to a gene: 13. This CDR3 comprises 16 residues. From germline, CDR1 is SSHAT and CDR2 FNYEAQ (reference sequence). The CDR3 region has the DNA TGTGCCAGCAGCATCCACCGACAGGGAGCGAGCTACGAGCAGTACTTC. Protein sequence: CASSIHRQGASYEQYF.

This chain uses TRBV19 with TRBJ2-1; D might be TRBD2 (6 bases). V lost 3 bases and J 2 bases, leaving 17 bases between the germline ends. The CDR3 is 17 amino acids. Germline CDR1 and CDR2: LNHDA and SQIVND (reference sequence). The CDR3 bases are TGTGCCAGTAGTATCCCTTTCGGGGGAGAAGCCTACAATGAGCAGTTCTTC. This gives the protein CASSIPFGGEAYNEQFF.

Notes on this clone: Within the sample, other DNA sequences also encode this same CDR3. The chain recombines TRBV7-9 with TRBJ1-5; D not resolved. Trimming removed 0 bases from V and 4 bases from J, with 4 bases in between. Germline V gene sequence: CDR1 SEHNR, CDR2 FQNEAQ (reference sequence). This CDR3 region has 13 residues. The CDR3 loop is CASSLAPNQPQHF. The CDR3 region has the DNA TGTGCCAGCAGCTTAGCTCCGAATCAGCCCCAGCATTTT.

This clone was seen once. The CDR3 bases are TGTGCCAGCAGTTTCAGACAGGGGGCGGCTGAAGCTTTCTTT. Protein: CASSFRQGAAEAFF. The chain is built from TRBV27 and TRBJ1-1, with 10 bases fitting TRBD1. CDR1 MNHEY and CDR2 SMNVEV come from the germline V gene (reference sequence). The CDR3 loop spans 14 amino acids. The V and J ends lost 3 bases and 6 bases, in that order; junction bases with no gene match: 4.

In this sample, this clone turned up a few times. The V gene is TRBV28, the J gene TRBJ1-5; a possible D gene is TRBD1 (6 bases). The V gene lost 7 bases and the J gene lost 4 bases, with 11 bases spanning the gap. Germline CDR1 reads MDHEN; CDR2 reads SYDVKM. The CDR3 runs 13 residues. The chain's CDR3 is CASMVQGNQPQHF. CDR3 DNA sequence: TGTGCCAGCATGGTGCAGGGGAATCAGCCCCAGCATTTT.

The CDR3 loop reads CASSPQQGNGNTIYF. The DNA of the CDR3 is TGTGCCAGCAGTCCCCAACAGGGGAATGGAAACACCATATATTTT. The rearrangement uses TRBV27 and TRBJ1-3; the match to TRBD1 covers 7 bases. The CDR3 spans 15 residues. The V gene's germline CDR1 is MNHEY and CDR2 SMNVEV (reference sequence). Trimming cost V 5 bases and J 3 bases; bases outside gene matches: 7.

The chain joins TRBV10-2 to TRBJ1-5; D is perhaps TRBD1 (6 bases). The V and J ends lost 3 bases and 7 bases respectively, with 7 bases between them. Looked up from germline, CDR1 is WSHSY and CDR2 is SAAADI. This CDR3 spans 12 amino acids. CDR3 sequence (DNA): TGCGCCAGCAGTGACAGGGGACAGCCCCAGCATTTT. It is translated as CASSDRGQPQHF.

Comments on this clone: Other DNA sequences in the sample encode the same CDR3. The chain links TRBV9 to TRBJ2-2; D is perhaps TRBD2 (6 bases). The CDR3 sequence is 15 residues long. Germline CDR1 reads SGDLS; CDR2 reads YYNGEE. V was clipped by 2 bases and J by 1 base, with 9 bases between them. CDR3 in amino acids: CASSVGGVNTGELFF. The CDR3 region has the DNA TGTGCCAGCAGCGTCGGGGGAGTGAACACCGGGGAGCTGTTTTTT.

This chain joins TRBV5-8 and TRBJ1-4, with D hard to call. The germline V and J ends were trimmed by 0 bases and 8 bases, with 11 bases remaining between them. The CDR3 is made up of 14 amino acids. Looked up from germline, CDR1 is SGHTS and CDR2 is YDEGEE. The CDR3 nucleotides read TGTGCCAGCAGCTTGGGGCCCGAGGAGGAAAAACTGTTTTTT. Amino acid sequence: CASSLGPEEEKLFF.

This clone was counted only a few times. The same CDR3 is also encoded by other DNA sequences in this sample. The rearrangement joins TRBV7-9 to TRBJ1-1, with D hard to call. This CDR3 has 13 residues. The germline CDR1 and CDR2 sequences are SEHNR and FQNEAQ (reference sequence). V was pared by 3 bases and J by 4 bases, with 9 bases between. The CDR3 loop reads CASSFFSGTEAFF. The CDR3 region has the DNA TGTGCCAGCAGCTTTTTCTCGGGCACTGAAGCTTTCTTT.

The CDR3 reads CASSVAGATTYEQYF. The CDR3 DNA is TGTGCCAGCAGTGTAGCGGGGGCCACAACCTACGAGCAGTACTTC. The rearrangement uses TRBV2 and TRBJ2-7, with 9 bases fitting TRBD2. This CDR3 contains 15 residues. CDR1 is SNHLY, CDR2 FYNNEI, per germline. V shed 4 bases, J shed 2 bases, and the junction held 6 bases outside the gene matches.

This clone was observed a single time. The V and J genes are TRBV24-1 and TRBJ1-2; 7 bases are shared with TRBD1. The trim removed 10 bases at V and 4 bases at J, leaving 2 bases unmatched. Germline loops: CDR1 KGHDR, CDR2 SFDVKD. The CDR3 runs 11 residues. CDR3 DNA sequence: TGTGCCACACGGGACAGCTATGGCTACACCTTC. Its protein is CATRDSYGYTF.

V usage is TRBV5-1 and J usage is TRBJ1-2, with a tentative D call TRBD1 (5 bases). Trimming removed 4 bases at V and 8 bases at J, with 18 bases between. The CDR3 is made up of 14 amino acids. The germline gives CDR1 SGHRS, CDR2 YFSETQ. The CDR3 loop reads CASSPGEAGDGYTF. CDR3 in DNA: TGCGCCAGCAGCCCGGGGGAGGCGGGGGACGGCTACACCTTC.

V gene TRBV11-2 combines with J gene TRBJ1-3; D is ambiguous. Germline lookup yields CDR1 SGHAT and CDR2 FQNNGV. V lost 2 bases and J 9 bases, leaving 17 bases between the germline ends. This CDR3 region has 15 residues. CDR3 bases: TGTGCCAGCAGCTTACATGTGGGTCTCGGAGGCACCATATATTTT. Translating it yields CASSLHVGLGGTIYF.

The chain joins TRBV7-3 to TRBJ2-1; D uncertain. V lost 5 bases to trimming and J lost 4 bases, with 12 bases between them. Germline V gene sequence: CDR1 SGHTA, CDR2 FQGTGA. This CDR3 region has 14 residues. The CDR3 is CASSANPGYNEQFF. CDR3 coding DNA: TGTGCCAGCAGCGCAAACCCGGGTTACAATGAGCAGTTCTTC. The full variable domain, with the rest looked up from reference TRBV7-3 and TRBJ2-1, is GAGVSQTPSNKVTEKGKYVELRCDPISGHTALYWYRQSLGQGPEFLIYFQGTGAADDSGLPNDRFFAVRPEGSVSTLKIQRTERGDSAVYLCASSANPGYNEQFFGPGTRLTVL.

The rearrangement links TRBV6-4 to TRBJ2-2; D may be TRBD2 (7 bases). The V end lost 0 bases, the J end lost 7 bases, and 12 bases lay between the germline ends. Germline CDR1 is MRHNA and CDR2 is SNTAGT. The CDR3 loop spans 15 amino acids. The CDR3 loop is CASSDSGGRSGELFF. The CDR3 DNA reads TGTGCCAGCAGTGACTCGGGGGGGCGAAGCGGGGAGCTGTTTTTT.

This sequence joins TRBV28 and TRBJ1-2, with TRBD1 matching 7 bases. Germline loops: CDR1 MDHEN, CDR2 SYDVKM. V trimming: 3 bases; J trimming: 4 bases; junction bases outside the gene matches: 8. The CDR3 is 15 amino acids. As DNA, the CDR3 is TGTGCCAGCAGTTTCTCGAGTTCAGGGGGCTATGGCTACACCTTC. Translated, it gives CASSFSSSGGYGYTF.

The genes are TRBV14 and TRBJ2-4; the match to TRBD1 covers 8 bases. Germline V gene sequence: CDR1 SGHDN, CDR2 FVKESK. With 1 base clipped from V and 6 bases from J, the junction kept 8 bases outside the gene matches. CDR3 size: 16 residues. The CDR3 here is CASSQGVGTGVNIQYF. CDR3 bases: TGTGCCAGCAGCCAAGGAGTGGGGACAGGAGTAAACATTCAGTACTTC.